The 32 T cell receptor beta chains presented below share a single source sample, sequenced in a study of cytomegalovirus exposure and HLA in healthy donors. Primers for the PCR totalled 60 Vbeta and 13 Jbeta. Assay: immunoSEQ multiplex PCR; the TCRdb copy retains only in-frame clones and omits some. The sample contains some 96,000 clones, about 80% of which appear only once. Sequences were obtained from PBMCs. The receptors were sampled from a woman aged 55-70 years in good health and CMV-seronegative.

The DNA of the CDR3 is TGTGCCAGCAGTTACTTGCGGAGCTCCTACAATGAGCAGTTCTTC. It specifies CASSYLRSSYNEQFF. V and J are TRBV6-5 and TRBJ2-1; no clear D. CDR1 is MNHEY, CDR2 SVGAGI, per germline. V was shortened by 1 base and J by 0 bases, with 7 bases between the two germline ends. The CDR3 has 15 residues.

This clone was seen a handful of times. The chain combines TRBV5-6 with TRBJ2-1, with 8 positions matching TRBD1. The germline CDR1 and CDR2 sequences are SGHDT and YYEEEE. The CDR3 covers 15 residues. After removal of 3 bases from V and 4 bases from J, the junction contained 6 bases not matched to a gene. The CDR3 DNA follows: TGTGCCAGCAGCTCCAGGGACAGGTTATACAATGAGCAGTTCTTC. This sequence encodes CASSSRDRLYNEQFF. Together with reference TRBV5-6 and TRBJ2-1, the CDR3 gives the full variable domain: DAGVTQSPTHLIKTRGQQVTLRCSPKSGHDTVSWYQQALGQGPQFIFQYYEEEERQRGNFPDRFSGHQFPNYSSELNVNALLLGDSALYLCASSSRDRLYNEQFFGPGTRLTVL.

The rearrangement joins TRBV4-3 to TRBJ1-4, with no clear D. The CDR3 is 19 amino acids. V was clipped by 0 bases and J by 0 bases, with 17 bases between them. Germline V gene sequence: CDR1 LGHNA, CDR2 YSLEER. The CDR3 sequence: CASSQDLRAGLATNEKLFF. The CDR3, as DNA: TGCGCCAGCAGCCAAGATTTGAGGGCCGGCCTTGCAACTAATGAAAAACTGTTTTTT.

The chain employs TRBV7-2 and TRBJ2-7; D is unresolved. Trimming stripped 6 bases from V and 0 bases from J, with 3 bases between. The germline gives CDR1 SGHTA, CDR2 FQGNSA. The CDR3 is 11 residues long. The CDR3 is CASRASYEQYF. The DNA of the CDR3 is TGTGCCAGCAGAGCCTCCTACGAGCAGTACTTC.

The genes are TRBV29-1 and TRBJ1-6, with unresolved D. Germline V gene lookup returns CDR1 SQVTM and CDR2 ANQGSEA. V was clipped by 4 bases and J by 6 bases, with 7 bases between them. The CDR3 consists of 12 residues. The CDR3 region is CSVGEVNSPLHF. CDR3 nucleotides: TGCAGCGTTGGGGAGGTTAATTCACCCCTCCACTTT.

The gene calls are TRBV7-2 and TRBJ2-1, with D uncertain. The germline V and J ends were trimmed by 0 bases and 9 bases, with 3 bases remaining between them. CDR1 is SGHTA, CDR2 FQGNSA, per germline. This CDR3 has 11 residues. CDR3 sequence (DNA): TGTGCCAGCAGCTTAGCCCTTGAGCAGTTCTTC. Translating it yields CASSLALEQFF.

The CDR3 nucleotides are TGTGCCAGCAGCTTAGGCAGAGGGGAGACCCAGTACTTC. Encoded protein: CASSLGRGETQYF. The V call is TRBV7-7, the J call TRBJ2-5; weak D call: TRBD2 (5 bases). With 1 base removed from V and 5 bases from J, the gap between germline ends came to 8 bases. The CDR3 is 13 amino acids. The germline gives CDR1 SSHAT, CDR2 FNYEAQ (reference sequence).

The chain carries TRBV27 and TRBJ2-2; D remains ambiguous. V shed 2 bases and J shed 4 bases, with 5 bases lying between them. The CDR3 loop spans 13 amino acids. Germline V CDR1 and CDR2: MNHEY, SMNVEV (reference sequence). The CDR3 sequence: CASSLLPTGELFF. The CDR3 nucleotides read TGTGCCAGCAGTTTACTTCCCACCGGGGAGCTGTTTTTT.

The chain has TRBV10-3 and TRBJ2-7, with TRBD1 matching over 10 bases. From germline, CDR1 is ENHRY and CDR2 SYGVKD. V dropped 5 bases and J dropped 3; count of bases not matched to a gene: 7. CDR3 length: 15 amino acids. CDR3 in DNA: TGTGCCATCAGTAGCCGGGACAGGGGTCACTACGAGCAGTACTTC. Translation: CAISSRDRGHYEQYF.

The chain couples TRBV11-2 to TRBJ2-3, with 8 bases lining up with TRBD1. Germline CDR1 SGHAT, CDR2 FQNNGV. This CDR3 has 15 amino acids. The V gene end was trimmed by 4 bases and the J gene end by 0 bases; junction bases not matched to a gene: 3. CDR3 nucleotide sequence: TGTGCCAGCAGCTGGGGGACAGGTAGCACAGATACGCAGTATTTT. Protein product: CASSWGTGSTDTQYF.

The chain is built from TRBV4-3 and TRBJ1-1; weak D call: TRBD1 (6 bases). The CDR3 consists of 16 residues. Germline loops: CDR1 LGHNA, CDR2 YSLEER. The V end lost 4 bases, the J end lost 0 bases, and 15 bases lay between the germline ends. CDR3 nucleotides: TGCGCCAGCAGCCCCGGGACAACCCACATGAACACTGAAGCTTTCTTT. Translation: CASSPGTTHMNTEAFF.

The CDR3 coding sequence is TGTGCCAGCAGTGACTCGACCGGGGGGAATGAGCAGTTCTTC. This translates into CASSDSTGGNEQFF. The chain links TRBV6-4 to TRBJ2-1; 7 bases are a match to TRBD2. J lost 7 bases, V lost 0 bases, and 3 bases had no gene match. The length of the CDR3 is 14 residues. Germline V gene lookup returns CDR1 MRHNA and CDR2 SNTAGT.

The chain is built from TRBV7-8 and TRBJ2-1; D is possibly TRBD2 (6 bases). With 5 bases removed from V and 0 bases from J, the gap between germline ends came to 17 bases. The CDR3 is 17 residues long. Germline V lookup: CDR1 SGHVS, CDR2 FQNEAQ. CDR3 in DNA: TGTGCCAGCAGCCCCGAGGGACTTTGGAGCTCCTACAATGAGCAGTTCTTC. Translation: CASSPEGLWSSYNEQFF.

The chain employs TRBV7-9 and TRBJ1-1; TRBD1 matches 7 bases. The CDR3 has 12 amino acids. V trimming: 4 bases; J trimming: 7 bases; junction bases outside the gene matches: 3. Germline CDR1 is SEHNR and CDR2 is FQNEAQ (reference sequence). This CDR3 reads CASSSGQDEAFF. CDR3 coding DNA: TGTGCCAGCAGCTCCGGACAGGATGAAGCTTTCTTT.

The V call is TRBV11-2, the J call TRBJ2-7; D may be TRBD1 (6 bases). Germline CDR1 is SGHAT and CDR2 is FQNNGV. The CDR3 totals 15 residues. The V end lost 4 bases, the J end lost 1 base, and 14 bases lay between the germline ends. CDR3 protein: CASSSIDRSSYEQYF. The CDR3 DNA is TGTGCCAGCAGCTCCATTGACAGGTCGTCCTACGAGCAGTACTTC. The complete variable domain, with remaining parts taken from reference TRBV11-2 and TRBJ2-7, reads EAGVAQSPRYKIIEKRQSVAFWCNPISGHATLYWYQQILGQGPKLLIQFQNNGVVDDSQLPKDRFSAERLKGVDSTLKIQPAKLEDSAVYLCASSSIDRSSYEQYFGPGTRLTVT.

V usage is TRBV15 and J usage is TRBJ2-6; D remains unclear. Germline assignment: CDR1 LNHNV and CDR2 YYDKDF (reference sequence). There are 15 residues in the CDR3. Between the trimmed V and J ends, which lost 0 bases and 0 bases, there was a span of 3 bases. The DNA of the CDR3 is TGTGCCACCAGCAGAGACTACTCTGGGGCCAACGTCCTGACTTTC. This gives the protein CATSRDYSGANVLTF.

This chain connects TRBV10-2 to TRBJ2-1; 12 positions match TRBD2. Germline loops: CDR1 WSHSY, CDR2 SAAADI. With V trimmed by 9 bases and J by 7 bases, 4 bases remained unmatched. The CDR3 is 13 amino acids. The CDR3 sequence: CASRLAGANEQFF. DNA of the CDR3: TGCGCCAGTAGACTAGCGGGGGCGAATGAGCAGTTCTTC.

In this sample, this clone turned up a few times. This chain links TRBV10-1 with TRBJ1-1, with 8 bases aligning to TRBD1. The germline V gene has CDR1 WNHNN and CDR2 SYGVQD (reference sequence). The CDR3 has 14 residues. Trimming took 6 bases from V and 1 from J; bases not matched to a gene: 4. CDR3 nucleotides: TGCGCCAGCAGGGAAGACAGGGGGAACACTGAAGCTTTCTTT. Its translation is CASREDRGNTEAFF.

V usage is TRBV7-6 and J usage is TRBJ2-3; D is ambiguous. CDR1 is SGHVS and CDR2 is FNYEAQ in the germline V gene. This CDR3 is built from 13 residues. Trimming cost V 2 bases and J 0 bases, with 3 bases left between them. CDR3: CASSLPSTDTQYF. CDR3 coding DNA: TGTGCCAGCAGCTTACCAAGCACAGATACGCAGTATTTT.

This chain connects TRBV10-1 to TRBJ2-2; TRBD1 agrees at 10 bases. Germline V gives CDR1 WNHNN, CDR2 SYGVQD (reference sequence). The CDR3 has 16 residues. V lost 2 bases and J lost 1; bases outside the gene matches: 1. In DNA form, the CDR3 reads TGCGCCAGCAGTGAGGGACAGGGGGGGAACACCGGGGAGCTGTTTTTT. Its translation: CASSEGQGGNTGELFF.

V and J are TRBV7-2 and TRBJ1-2, with D maybe TRBD1 (5 bases). CDR1 SGHTA and CDR2 FQGNSA come from the germline V gene. The CDR3 runs to 14 residues. V was trimmed by 4 bases and J by 4 bases, leaving 13 bases between them. CDR3 sequence (DNA): TGTGCCAGCAGCTCGGGCAGGGTATCCTATGGCTACACCTTC. As protein: CASSSGRVSYGYTF.

The chain links TRBV21-1 to TRBJ1-3; the listed D gene, TRBD1, was not tested against the DNA. TRBV21-1 is annotated as a pseudogene. There are 20 residues in the CDR3. As DNA, the CDR3 is TGTGCCAGCAGCGAAACAATCTTATATTCCCCTTTTCACTCTGGAAACACCATATATTTT. The encoded protein is CASSETILYSPFHSGNTIYF.

In its sample, this clone was seen a few times. V usage is TRBV7-2 and J usage is TRBJ1-5; 9 bases fit TRBD1. V was clipped by 1 base and J by 7 bases; unmatched bases: 5. CDR1 and CDR2 from the germline V gene are SGHTA and FQGNSA. This CDR3 comprises 15 residues. CDR3 protein: CASSLGGTGLQPQHF. In DNA, the CDR3 is TGTGCCAGCAGCTTAGGGGGGACAGGGTTGCAGCCCCAGCATTTT. The full variable domain, its missing parts supplied by reference TRBV7-2 and TRBJ1-5, is GAGVSQSPSNKVTEKGKDVELRCDPISGHTALYWYRQSLGQGLEFLIYFQGNSAPDKSGLPSDRFSAERTGGSVSTLTIQRTQQEDSAVYLCASSLGGTGLQPQHFGDGTRLSIL.

The rearrangement links TRBV5-5 to TRBJ2-7; the match to TRBD1 covers 9 bases. Looked up from germline, CDR1 is SGHKS and CDR2 is YYEKEE (reference sequence). The V and J ends lost 3 bases and 1 base, in that order; junction bases with no gene match: 2. This CDR3 has 14 residues. As DNA, the CDR3 is TGTGCCAGCAGCTACGACAGGGGGTCCTACGAGCAGTACTTC. Its protein is CASSYDRGSYEQYF. The whole variable domain, remainder taken from reference TRBV5-5 and TRBJ2-7, is DAGVTQSPTHLIKTRGQQVTLRCSPISGHKSVSWYQQVLGQGPQFIFQYYEKEERGRGNFPDRFSARQFPNYSSELNVNALLLGDSALYLCASSYDRGSYEQYFGPGTRLTVT.

This clone has just a few counts. This chain uses TRBV5-1 with TRBJ1-4, with D perhaps matching TRBD1 (6 bases). The V end was cut by 0 bases, the J end by 14 bases, with 14 bases between. CDR1 is SGHRS and CDR2 is YFSETQ in the germline V gene. This CDR3 has 13 amino acids. CDR3 coding DNA: TGCGCCAGCAGCTTGGACGGGGACACCGGGCTGTTTTTT. Protein: CASSLDGDTGLFF.

The chain carries TRBV30 and TRBJ2-7; TRBD2 matches at 9 bases. The CDR3 contains 13 residues. The junction had 12 bases not matched to a gene; V was cut back by 2 bases and J by 13 bases. Germline V gene data show CDR1 as GTSNPN and CDR2 as SVGIG (reference sequence). The CDR3 sequence is CAWSRRLAEDLYF. The CDR3 DNA is TGTGCCTGGAGTCGCCGACTAGCGGAAGACCTATACTTC. Looking up the rest from reference TRBV30 and TRBJ2-7 gives the full variable domain: SQTIHQWPATLVQPVGSPLSLECTVEGTSNPNLYWYRQAAGRGLQLLFYSVGIGQISSEVPQNLSASRPQDRQFILSSKKLLLSDSGFYLCAWSRRLAEDLYFGPGTRLTVT.

This chain connects TRBV27 to TRBJ1-5; D gene uncertain. This CDR3 has 12 residues. CDR1 is MNHEY, CDR2 SMNVEV, per germline (reference sequence). V gave up 4 bases and J gave up 9 bases, with 10 bases separating them. The CDR3 reads CASSSEGRPQHF. In DNA form, the CDR3 reads TGTGCCAGCAGTTCGGAGGGAAGGCCCCAGCATTTT.

V is TRBV5-6 and J is TRBJ2-1; D may be TRBD1 (5 bases). The CDR3 covers 17 residues. CDR1 and CDR2 (germline): SGHDT, YYEEEE. Trimming left V 4 bases short and J 0 bases short, with 17 bases between. The CDR3: CASSEMGQGSSYNEQFF. For the CDR3, the DNA is TGTGCCAGCAGCGAAATGGGTCAGGGAAGCTCCTACAATGAGCAGTTCTTC. Variable domain in full (rest from reference TRBV5-6 and TRBJ2-1): DAGVTQSPTHLIKTRGQQVTLRCSPKSGHDTVSWYQQALGQGPQFIFQYYEEEERQRGNFPDRFSGHQFPNYSSELNVNALLLGDSALYLCASSEMGQGSSYNEQFFGPGTRLTVL.

This clone was picked up a small number of times. J is TRBJ2-7 and V is TRBV5-6; 12 bases are a match to TRBD2. CDR1 SGHDT and CDR2 YYEEEE come from the germline V gene. This CDR3 is built from 14 residues. Germline trimming cut 4 bases from V and 3 bases from J; bases unmatched to any gene: 2. The CDR3 reads CASSRTSGIYEQYF. The DNA of the CDR3 is TGTGCCAGCAGCAGGACTAGCGGGATCTACGAGCAGTACTTC.

This clone was recorded a few times. The chain has TRBV25-1 and TRBJ2-2, with D unclear. CDR1 is MGHDK, CDR2 SYGVNS, per germline. The CDR3 has 13 amino acids. Trimming pared 2 bases from V and 6 bases from J, leaving 7 bases between. The CDR3: CASSEPRAGELFF. Written as DNA, the CDR3 is TGTGCCAGCAGTGAACCCCGGGCCGGGGAGCTGTTTTTT.

This chain joins TRBV5-1 and TRBJ2-3, with a possible D match to TRBD2 (6 bases). Deletions cut 4 bases from V and 4 bases from J, with 16 bases between. The length of the CDR3 is 15 residues. Germline values: CDR1 SGHRS, CDR2 YFSETQ. CDR3 sequence: CASSVATRRADTQYF. The CDR3 DNA follows: TGCGCCAGCAGCGTAGCGACAAGGAGGGCAGATACGCAGTATTTT.

This clone was found a few times. The chain employs TRBV7-9 and TRBJ2-5; 10 bases line up with TRBD1. The CDR3 is made up of 14 amino acids. V lost 8 bases and J lost 5; bases outside the gene matches: 8. Per the germline V gene, CDR1 is SEHNR and CDR2 is FQNEAQ (reference sequence). CDR3 loop: CASGPGQGWETQYF. The CDR3 DNA sequence: TGTGCCAGCGGACCGGGACAGGGGTGGGAGACCCAGTACTTC.